Listed here is a single T cell receptor (beta chain). Repertoires were generated with immunoSEQ multiplex PCR, while TCRdb's copy carries only in-frame clones and drops some. Seen here are around 130,000 clones, around nine tenths observed once, and the top ten hold 6.5% to 9.5%. V was shortened by 8 bases and J by 4 bases, with 12 bases between the two germline ends. This CDR3 has 13 residues. Germline CDR1 reads ENHRY; CDR2 reads SYGVKD. These data belong to a study of control samples from healthy donors and cancer patients. The chain links TRBV10-3 to TRBJ1-5; D might be TRBD1 (6 bases). The sequenced sample consisted of PBMCs. The sequence was collected from a man in his fifties or sixties with head and neck cancer. The CDR3 nucleotides are TGTGCCATCGGGTCAGGGGTGAATCAGCCCCAGCATTTT. Encoded protein: CAIGSGVNQPQHF.